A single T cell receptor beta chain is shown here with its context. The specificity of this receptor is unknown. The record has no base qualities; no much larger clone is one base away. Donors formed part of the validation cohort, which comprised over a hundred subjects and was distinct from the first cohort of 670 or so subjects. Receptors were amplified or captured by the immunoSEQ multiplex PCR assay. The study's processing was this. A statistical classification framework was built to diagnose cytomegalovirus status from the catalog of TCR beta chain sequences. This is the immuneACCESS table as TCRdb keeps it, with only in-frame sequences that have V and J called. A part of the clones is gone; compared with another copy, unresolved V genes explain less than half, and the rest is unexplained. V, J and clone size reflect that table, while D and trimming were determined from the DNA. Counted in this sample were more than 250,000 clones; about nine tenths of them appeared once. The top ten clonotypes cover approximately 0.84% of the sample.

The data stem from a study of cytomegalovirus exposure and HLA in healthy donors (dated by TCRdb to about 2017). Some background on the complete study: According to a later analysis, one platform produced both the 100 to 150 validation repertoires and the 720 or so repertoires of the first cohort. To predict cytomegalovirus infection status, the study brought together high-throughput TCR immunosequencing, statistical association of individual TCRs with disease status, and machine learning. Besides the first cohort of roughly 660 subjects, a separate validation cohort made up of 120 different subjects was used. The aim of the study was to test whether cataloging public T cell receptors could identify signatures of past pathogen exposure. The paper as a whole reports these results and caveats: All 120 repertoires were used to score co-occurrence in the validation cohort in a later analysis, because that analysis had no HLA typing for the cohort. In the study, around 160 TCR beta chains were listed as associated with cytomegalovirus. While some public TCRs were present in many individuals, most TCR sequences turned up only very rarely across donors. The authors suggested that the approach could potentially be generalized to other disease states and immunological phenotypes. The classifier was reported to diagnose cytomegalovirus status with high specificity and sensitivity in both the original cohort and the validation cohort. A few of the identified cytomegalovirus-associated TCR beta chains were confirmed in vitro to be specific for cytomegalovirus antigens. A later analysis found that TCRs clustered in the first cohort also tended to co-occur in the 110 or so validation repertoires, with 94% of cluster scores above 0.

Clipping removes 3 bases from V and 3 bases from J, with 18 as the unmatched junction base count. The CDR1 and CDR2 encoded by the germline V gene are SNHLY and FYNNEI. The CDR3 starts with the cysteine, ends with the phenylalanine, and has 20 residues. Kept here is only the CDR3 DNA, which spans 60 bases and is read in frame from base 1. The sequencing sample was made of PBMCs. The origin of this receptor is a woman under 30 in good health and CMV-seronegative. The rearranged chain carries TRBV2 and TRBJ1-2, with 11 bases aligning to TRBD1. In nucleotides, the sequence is TGTGCCAGCAGTGAGAAGGGTTTGGGGGACAGGGGGATCTGGGACTATGGCTACACCTTC. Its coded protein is CASSEKGLGDRGIWDYGYTF.